One sample yielded the 29 T cell receptor beta chains listed below, sequenced in a study of shared clonotypes between healthy human individuals. Some clones are missing from TCRdb's copy, which holds only in-frame ones; the method was immunoSEQ multiplex PCR. The sample yields 150,000 to 200,000 clones, around 93% seen once. Sequencing used naive CD4+ T cells sorted from blood. Specified subset: CD45RA+ positively selected. These receptors were taken from a woman aged 30 to 39 in good health.

On this clone itself: Distinct nucleotide sequences in the sample also encode this CDR3. The CDR3 DNA is TGCGCCAGCAGCTTGGCCGGGAACACTGAAGCTTTCTTT. It specifies CASSLAGNTEAFF. This chain uses TRBV5-1 with TRBJ1-1, with D uncertain. CDR1 SGHRS and CDR2 YFSETQ come from the germline V gene. This CDR3 region has 13 residues. V gave up 0 bases and J gave up 1 base, with 4 bases separating them.

J is TRBJ2-2 and V is TRBV27, with 7 bases lining up with TRBD2. Germline V gives CDR1 MNHEY, CDR2 SMNVEV (reference sequence). The trim removed 5 bases at V and 6 bases at J, leaving 15 bases unmatched. The length of the CDR3 is 17 residues. The CDR3 reads CASSKIRDYVRAGELFF. For the CDR3, the DNA is TGTGCCAGCAGTAAAATACGGGACTACGTTAGGGCCGGGGAGCTGTTTTTT.

This chain uses TRBV19 with TRBJ2-3; D is perhaps TRBD1 or TRBD2 (6 bases each). The CDR3 runs to 15 residues. Germline V gives CDR1 LNHDA, CDR2 SQIVND (reference sequence). V was shortened by 6 bases and J by 4 bases, with 17 bases between the two germline ends. CDR3 coding DNA: TGTGCCAGTAGGAACCGGGGGCGGGCCCCAGATACGCAGTATTTT. Protein sequence: CASRNRGRAPDTQYF.

The chain links TRBV4-3 to TRBJ2-7, with 11 bases identical to TRBD2. V shed 1 base and J 6 bases; nucleotides not matched to a gene: 5. The CDR3 extends over 15 amino acids. The germline gives CDR1 LGHNA, CDR2 YSLEER. In nucleotides, the CDR3 is TGCGCCAGCAGCCAAGTTGCTAGCGGGAGGCTCGAGCAGTACTTC. As protein: CASSQVASGRLEQYF.

This clone occurred a few times. The rearrangement links TRBV19 to TRBJ2-7; the D call may be TRBD1 or TRBD2 (5 bases each). The CDR3 sequence is 15 residues long. CDR1 and CDR2 (germline): LNHDA, SQIVND (reference sequence). The V gene lost 6 bases and the J gene lost 0 bases, with 15 bases spanning the gap. The CDR3 coding sequence is TGTGCCAGTAGACCTCGGGGCTCCAGCTCCTACGAGCAGTACTTC. It encodes CASRPRGSSSYEQYF.

This chain links TRBV18 with TRBJ2-5; TRBD1 agrees at 11 bases. The CDR3 length is 16 residues. Looked up from germline, CDR1 is KGHSH and CDR2 is LQKENI. The junction had 8 bases not matched to a gene; V was cut back by 3 bases and J by 5 bases. This chain's CDR3 is CASSPGQGAAGETQYF. CDR3 DNA: TGTGCCAGCTCACCTGGACAGGGGGCAGCTGGGGAGACCCAGTACTTC.

In its sample, this clone was seen once. The V gene is TRBV2, the J gene TRBJ2-3; TRBD2 matches 7 bases. V was pared by 7 bases and J by 0 bases, with 4 bases of the junction left unmatched. This CDR3 has 14 residues. CDR1 and CDR2 from the germline V gene are SNHLY and FYNNEI. The DNA for the CDR3 is TGTGCCAGCAAGGACGGGAGGAGCACAGATACGCAGTATTTT. Protein sequence: CASKDGRSTDTQYF.

The chain links TRBV6-6 to TRBJ1-3; D not certain. The germline V and J ends were trimmed by 1 base and 3 bases, with 10 bases remaining between them. Per germline, CDR1 MNHNY and CDR2 SVGAGI (reference sequence). The length of the CDR3 is 15 residues. CDR3 residues: CASSYFQSRGNTIYF. The CDR3 DNA reads TGTGCCAGCAGTTACTTTCAGTCCCGTGGAAACACCATATATTTT.

The sample holds one count of this clone. The CDR3 sequence is CASSPTGTSSYNEQFF. As DNA, the CDR3 is TGTGCCAGCAGCCCCACCGGGACTAGCTCCTACAATGAGCAGTTCTTC. V and J are TRBV4-2 and TRBJ2-1; TRBD2 matches at 8 bases. Germline V gene lookup returns CDR1 LGHNA and CDR2 YNFKEQ. J was trimmed by 0 bases and V by 4 bases; bases with no gene match: 5. The CDR3 loop spans 16 amino acids.

This rearrangement joins TRBV5-1 to TRBJ1-4, with D tentatively TRBD1 (5 bases). Germline V lookup: CDR1 SGHRS, CDR2 YFSETQ. Between the trimmed V and J ends, which lost 1 base and 0 bases, there was a span of 7 bases. The CDR3 consists of 15 residues. The CDR3, as DNA: TGCGCCAGCAGCTTGTCGGACACAACTAATGAAAAACTGTTTTTT. This sequence encodes CASSLSDTTNEKLFF.

The CDR3 coding sequence is TGTGCCAGCAGTCCCGGGCAGGGAGGATACGAGCAGTACTTC. Encoded protein: CASSPGQGGYEQYF. The J gene is TRBJ2-5, the V gene TRBV28; weak D call: TRBD2 (6 bases). The tail of the sequence fits TRBJ2-7 better, so the J call may be wrong. Germline V gene data show CDR1 as MDHEN and CDR2 as SYDVKM. The CDR3 is made up of 14 amino acids.

V and J are TRBV13 and TRBJ2-7; tentative D call: TRBD2 (5 bases). The CDR3 extends over 11 amino acids. Trimming pared 3 bases from V and 7 bases from J, leaving 7 bases between. Germline CDR1 and CDR2: PRHDT and FYEKMQ (reference sequence). CDR3 sequence (DNA): TGTGCCAGCAGCTTGCGGGTGGAGCAGTACTTC. Its translation is CASSLRVEQYF.

The V and J genes are TRBV2 and TRBJ1-1; TRBD1 matches at 8 bases. The germline V gene encodes CDR1 SNHLY and CDR2 FYNNEI. The length of the CDR3 is 15 residues. The V gene end was trimmed by 7 bases and the J gene end by 0 bases; junction bases not matched to a gene: 7. CDR3 protein: CASNPRQGLNTEAFF. CDR3 bases: TGTGCCAGCAACCCCCGACAGGGGTTGAACACTGAAGCTTTCTTT.

The gene calls are TRBV11-2 and TRBJ2-5; TRBD2 is a possible D gene (5 bases). Germline CDR1 reads SGHAT; CDR2 reads FQNNGV. The V end lost 5 bases, the J end lost 1 base, and 14 bases lay between the germline ends. This CDR3 contains 15 residues. The CDR3 nucleotides read TGTGCCAGCAGCGTTAGGGCTAGCCTCCAAGAGACCCAGTACTTC. This sequence encodes CASSVRASLQETQYF.

The chain employs TRBV2 and TRBJ1-2; no definite D call. The V and J ends lost 2 bases and 7 bases respectively, with 8 bases between them. The CDR3 runs to 12 residues. Germline CDR1 and CDR2: SNHLY and FYNNEI. CDR3 coding DNA: TGTGCCAGCAGTGAAATCCCGAGTGGCTACACCTTC. Its protein is CASSEIPSGYTF.

The genes are TRBV30 and TRBJ1-1, with 9 bases that match TRBD1. Per germline, CDR1 GTSNPN and CDR2 SVGIG (reference sequence). The V segment lost 1 base and the J segment 3 bases; nucleotides outside the gene matches: 0. The CDR3 totals 13 residues. CDR3 sequence (DNA): TGTGCCTGGAGTGGACAGGGGGACACTGAAGCTTTCTTT. Translated, it gives CAWSGQGDTEAFF.

The chain uses TRBV6-5 and TRBJ2-7; 14 bases fit TRBD2. The CDR3 has 15 amino acids. Germline trimming cut 5 bases from V and 4 bases from J; bases unmatched to any gene: 4. Germline V gene data show CDR1 as MNHEY and CDR2 as SVGAGI. The CDR3 region is CASSTGTSGSYEQYF. In DNA, the CDR3 is TGTGCCAGCAGTACGGGGACTAGCGGGAGTTACGAGCAGTACTTC.

The chain joins TRBV5-6 to TRBJ1-4; the D is unclear. V lost 4 bases to trimming and J lost 7 bases, with 20 bases between them. The CDR3 spans 16 residues. The germline V gene encodes CDR1 SGHDT and CDR2 YYEEEE. CDR3 protein: CASSHRESGPGEKLFF. The CDR3 DNA sequence: TGTGCCAGCAGCCACAGAGAATCTGGGCCGGGTGAAAAACTGTTTTTT.

The chain links TRBV29-1 to TRBJ2-5, with D perhaps being TRBD1 or TRBD2 (5 bases each). The CDR3 has 14 residues. The ends were cut back, 7 bases at V and 5 bases at J, with 20 bases in the middle. CDR1 is SQVTM, CDR2 ANQGSEA, per germline. The CDR3 DNA is TGCAGCGGCGAGGTTGACAGCGGCTGGGAGACCCAGTACTTC. This sequence encodes CSGEVDSGWETQYF.

The rearrangement links TRBV28 to TRBJ1-1; 7 positions agree with TRBD1. The CDR3 contains 14 residues. Germline CDR1 MDHEN, CDR2 SYDVKM. With V trimmed by 2 bases and J by 5 bases, 5 bases remained unmatched. CDR3 DNA: TGTGCCAGCAGTTTAGGCAGGGGGGCGACTGAAGCTTTCTTT. This translates into CASSLGRGATEAFF.

This chain joins TRBV30 and TRBJ1-2; a possible D gene is TRBD1 (5 bases). V was trimmed by 3 bases and J by 3 bases, leaving 11 bases between them. Per germline, CDR1 GTSNPN and CDR2 SVGIG (reference sequence). The CDR3 loop spans 13 amino acids. For the CDR3, the DNA is TGTGCCTGGAGGAGACAGCCCTACTATGGCTACACCTTC. Protein sequence: CAWRRQPYYGYTF.

V usage is TRBV6-6 and J usage is TRBJ2-2; TRBD2 agrees at 13 bases. There are 16 residues in the CDR3. Looked up from germline, CDR1 is MNHNY and CDR2 is SVGAGI (reference sequence). With V trimmed by 2 bases and J by 7 bases, 4 bases remained unmatched. CDR3 in DNA: TGTGCCAGCAGTTACGGACTAGCGGGAGAGATCGGGGAGCTGTTTTTT. Translating gives CASSYGLAGEIGELFF.

This clone was seen once. This chain uses TRBV5-1 with TRBJ2-7; D may match TRBD1 or TRBD2 (5 bases each). Trimming shortened V by 2 bases and J by 0 bases, and 12 bases separated the two germline ends. The CDR3 is made up of 15 amino acids. Germline V gene data show CDR1 as SGHRS and CDR2 as YFSETQ. CDR3 nucleotide sequence: TGCGCCAGCAGCTTTCCGGGGCCGCCCTCCTACGAGCAGTACTTC. Its translation: CASSFPGPPSYEQYF. Full variable domain (outside the CDR3, taken from reference TRBV5-1 and TRBJ2-7): KAGVTQTPRYLIKTRGQQVTLSCSPISGHRSVSWYQQTPGQGLQFLFEYFSETQRNKGNFPGRFSGRQFSNSRSEMNVSTLELGDSALYLCASSFPGPPSYEQYFGPGTRLTVT.

This chain links TRBV28 with TRBJ2-7, with TRBD2 matching 8 bases. Germline assignment: CDR1 MDHEN and CDR2 SYDVKM. The length of the CDR3 is 18 residues. The junction had 21 bases not matched to a gene; V was cut back by 5 bases and J by 6 bases. The DNA of the CDR3 is TGTGCCAGCAGTCAAGTCCGGCTGGACCGGGAGGGGTATCGCGAGCAGTACTTC. Translating it yields CASSQVRLDREGYREQYF.

This chain uses TRBV6-7 with TRBJ2-7; 9 bases map to TRBD1. TRBV6-7 is treated as an ORF (open reading frame) with a function not yet certain. Trimming took 2 bases from V and 1 from J; bases not matched to a gene: 12. This CDR3 has 18 residues. CDR3 protein: CASSYPFGIGTGSYEQYF. The CDR3 DNA sequence: TGTGCCAGCAGTTACCCCTTCGGCATCGGGACAGGGTCCTACGAGCAGTACTTC.

A remark on this clone: One junction end does not reproduce the germline sequence, and a read error may be involved. The chain combines TRBV18 with TRBJ2-4; no firm D call. This CDR3 has 13 amino acids. Germline-derived CDR1 and CDR2 are KGHSH and LQKENI. This CDR3 is CASSPGDKDIQYF. As DNA, the CDR3 is TGTGCCAGCTCACCAGGAGACAAAGACATTCAGTACTTC.

The CDR3 spells CASSIRRQAHQPQHF. CDR3 sequence (DNA): TGTGCCAGTAGTATCCGACGACAAGCACATCAGCCCCAGCATTTT. The V call is TRBV19, the J call TRBJ1-5; D gene unclear. Trimming stripped 3 bases from V and 5 bases from J, with 14 bases between. The CDR3 loop spans 15 amino acids. Germline lookup yields CDR1 LNHDA and CDR2 SQIVND (reference sequence). Supplemented by reference TRBV19 and TRBJ1-5, the full variable domain reads DGGITQSPKYLFRKEGQNVTLSCEQNLNHDAMYWYRQDPGQGLRLIYYSQIVNDFQKGDIAEGYSVSREKKESFPLTVTSAQKNPTAFYLCASSIRRQAHQPQHFGDGTRLSIL.

The genes are TRBV19 and TRBJ2-1; TRBD2 matches at 15 bases. V lost 5 bases and J lost 8; bases outside the gene matches: 4. Germline values: CDR1 LNHDA, CDR2 SQIVND (reference sequence). There are 15 residues in the CDR3. Written as DNA, the CDR3 is TGTGCCAGTAGTGGGGGACTAGCGGGAGGCGATGAGCAGTTCTTC. Translation: CASSGGLAGGDEQFF. The full variable domain, with the rest looked up from reference TRBV19 and TRBJ2-1, is DGGITQSPKYLFRKEGQNVTLSCEQNLNHDAMYWYRQDPGQGLRLIYYSQIVNDFQKGDIAEGYSVSREKKESFPLTVTSAQKNPTAFYLCASSGGLAGGDEQFFGPGTRLTVL.

The V and J genes are TRBV5-1 and TRBJ1-1, with 8 bases identical to TRBD1. This CDR3 is built from 14 residues. J was trimmed by 7 bases and V by 2 bases; bases with no gene match: 7. CDR1 and CDR2 (germline): SGHRS, YFSETQ. Written as DNA, the CDR3 is TGCGCCAGCAGCTTACAGGGGGTTGACGGTGAAGCTTTCTTT. This encodes CASSLQGVDGEAFF.